This TCR beta chain was sequenced in a study of human T cells and chemical hapten exposure (dated by TCRdb to the early 2020s). Notes on the research overall: For sensitization, 2% DPC in acetone was applied to an approximately 2 cm by approximately 2 cm area of upper inner arm skin. Throughout the study period of roughly 24 weeks, patients also received therapeutic DPC doses to the scalp every week. Patch testing on the upper back used Finn chambers containing 0.01% DPC, with scoring done after 6 days according to International Contact Dermatitis Research Group standards. The patient cohort, mostly female, included alopecia areata with under or over 50% scalp involvement, alopecia totalis and alopecia universalis. Libraries were pooled for sequencing, and per-sample TCR yields varied mainly because of small differences in library volumes within the pool. The study tracked peripheral blood TCR repertoire changes in vivo during primary and secondary sensitization to the hapten diphenylcyclopropenone (DPC) in alopecia patients. Patient blood was sampled pre-sensitization (week 0) and at 2, 6 and about 24 weeks after DPC sensitization. For TCR sequencing, blood came from over 25 alopecia patients at anywhere from one to four time points (pre-sensitization, 2, 6 and 24 weeks).

Between the V and J ends, shortened by 1 base and 4 bases respectively, the junction contains 11 bases. Based on the germline V gene, the CDR1 and CDR2 sequences are SGHRS and YFSETQ. The CDR3, cysteine through phenylalanine, is 14 amino acids long. The retained sequence is limited to the CDR3, 42 bases, with the frame set at the first base. The time point label, as the study defines it: patch test 2, 6 weeks after DPC sensitization. What this sample's treatment or condition label stands for: therapeutic diphenylcyclopropenone sensitization with weekly scalp DPC. Blood at each patch-test visit was drawn before the patch test was applied. Patients were eligible if aged 18 to 70, diagnosed with alopecia and judged suitable for DPC therapy, and pregnant patients were excluded. Unfractionated whole blood was collected in Tempus Blood RNA tubes, and total RNA was extracted from that blood. Turning to this clonotype: Its antigen is currently not known. No much larger clonotype is one base removed from it; base qualities were not supplied.

Libraries were constructed by RACE. The sequencer listed for this sample is NextSeq 500. During library preparation, unique molecular identifiers were attached to individual cDNA molecules so that TCRs could be counted quantitatively and reproducibly. Both TCR alpha and TCR beta chains were sequenced from each blood RNA sample. Turning to the authors' computational methods: A median of around 96,000 TCRs per sample was observed, with a range of roughly 20,000 to 700,000. V, J and CDR3 annotation of the TCR reads was performed with the Decombinator software suite. Every sample was subsampled to the same number of TCRs (28,000) for the PS versus PT1 abundance plots. TCRs were defined as expanded if absent before sensitization and observed at least eight times at the 2-week time point. TCRdb handled the public reads itself, with Q25 trimming in fastp and clone calling in MiXCR, and kept productive beta chains. All rows with the same CDR3 protein become a single entry with the most common DNA and genes. These V and J calls originate from TCRdb's pipeline instead of the authors' own analysis. Within this sample are 35,000 to 50,000 distinct CDR3 sequences, with 8% to 9% of them counted one time only. Of the sample, around 16% is held by the ten largest clones.

Study-wide conclusions, independent of this receptor: Alopecia, a presumed autoimmune disease, was present in all patients, so the immune response of the patients might differ from that of healthy individuals. A positive correlation was found between the number of PT1 expanded TCRs and patch test score, with significance reached at thresholds 8, 16 and 32 but not 4. After repeated subsampling, changes were observed in the strength of the expansion versus patch-test correlation and in the threshold at which the correlation became significant. The number of TCRs above 1 in 1000 frequency did not change with DPC sensitization; there was no evidence of global repertoire structure alterations. Compared with pre-sensitization or healthy control sets, expanded TCRs formed significantly more large CDR3 similarity clusters, which is consistent with antigen-driven responses.

The material sequenced was whole blood, taken in connection with sensitization to the hapten diphenylcyclopropenone (DPC). The sequence links TRBV5-1 to TRBJ1-1, with the D gene too uncertain to name. The receptor was derived from a woman in her thirties or forties with alopecia areata. Some clones in this sample may be carry-over from other donors' samples. The CDR3 protein is CASSLREGGTEAFF. The DNA is as follows: TGCGCCAGCAGCTTGCGCGAGGGCGGCACTGAAGCTTTCTTT.